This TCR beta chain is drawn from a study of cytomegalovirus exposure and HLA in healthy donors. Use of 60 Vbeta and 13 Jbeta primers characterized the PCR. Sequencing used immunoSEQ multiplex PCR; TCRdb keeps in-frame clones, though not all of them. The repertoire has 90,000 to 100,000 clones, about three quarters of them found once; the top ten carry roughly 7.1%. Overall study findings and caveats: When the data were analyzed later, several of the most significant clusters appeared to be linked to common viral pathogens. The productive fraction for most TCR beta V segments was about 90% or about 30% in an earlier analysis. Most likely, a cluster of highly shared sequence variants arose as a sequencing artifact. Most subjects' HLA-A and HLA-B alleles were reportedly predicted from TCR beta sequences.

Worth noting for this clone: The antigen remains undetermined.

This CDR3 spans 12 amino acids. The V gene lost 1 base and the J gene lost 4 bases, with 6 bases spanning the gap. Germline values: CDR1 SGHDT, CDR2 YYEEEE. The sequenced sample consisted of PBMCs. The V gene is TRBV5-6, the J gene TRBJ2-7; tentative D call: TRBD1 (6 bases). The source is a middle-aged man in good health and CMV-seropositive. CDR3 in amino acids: CASSLRGYEQYF. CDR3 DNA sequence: TGTGCCAGCAGCTTGAGGGGGTACGAGCAGTACTTC.